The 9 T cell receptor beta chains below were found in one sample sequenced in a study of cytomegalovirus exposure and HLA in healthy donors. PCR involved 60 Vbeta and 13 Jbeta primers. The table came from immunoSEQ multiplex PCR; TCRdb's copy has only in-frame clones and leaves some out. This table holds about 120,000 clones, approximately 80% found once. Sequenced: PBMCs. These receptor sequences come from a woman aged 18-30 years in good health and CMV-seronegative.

Here the CDR3 reads CASSPDYRNTEAFF. The DNA of the CDR3 is TGTGCCAGCTCACCTGACTATCGGAACACTGAAGCTTTCTTT. The V call is TRBV18, the J call TRBJ1-1; D gene uncertain. The V and J ends lost 3 bases and 1 base respectively, with 9 bases between them. The germline V gene encodes CDR1 KGHSH and CDR2 LQKENI. This CDR3 has 14 residues.

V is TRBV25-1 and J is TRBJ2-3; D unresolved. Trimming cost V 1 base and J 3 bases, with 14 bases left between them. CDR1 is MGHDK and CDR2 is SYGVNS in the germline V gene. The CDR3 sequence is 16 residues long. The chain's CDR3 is CASSESMVGATDTQYF. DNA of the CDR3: TGTGCCAGCAGTGAATCAATGGTAGGAGCGACAGATACGCAGTATTTT.

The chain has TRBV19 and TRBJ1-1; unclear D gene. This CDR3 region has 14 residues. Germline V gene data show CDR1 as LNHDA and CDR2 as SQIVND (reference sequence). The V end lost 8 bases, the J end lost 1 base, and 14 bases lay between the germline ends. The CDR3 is CASGEGSWNTEAFF. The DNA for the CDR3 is TGTGCCAGTGGGGAGGGTTCATGGAACACTGAAGCTTTCTTT.

This CDR3 is CASSGQVPYEQYF. The CDR3 DNA follows: TGTGCCAGCAGTGGACAGGTACCCTACGAGCAGTACTTC. This sequence joins TRBV2 and TRBJ2-7; weak D call: TRBD1 (6 bases). V lost 4 bases to trimming and J lost 2 bases, with 9 bases between them. Germline V gives CDR1 SNHLY, CDR2 FYNNEI. The CDR3 loop spans 13 amino acids.

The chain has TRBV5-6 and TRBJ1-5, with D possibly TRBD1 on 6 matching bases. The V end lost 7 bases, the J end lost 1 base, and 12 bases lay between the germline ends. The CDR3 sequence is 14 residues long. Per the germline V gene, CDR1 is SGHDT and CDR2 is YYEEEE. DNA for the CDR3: TGTGCCAGCCTAAAGAGGGGGAGCAATCAGCCCCAGCATTTT. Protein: CASLKRGSNQPQHF. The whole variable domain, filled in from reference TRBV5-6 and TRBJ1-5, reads DAGVTQSPTHLIKTRGQQVTLRCSPKSGHDTVSWYQQALGQGPQFIFQYYEEEERQRGNFPDRFSGHQFPNYSSELNVNALLLGDSALYLCASLKRGSNQPQHFGDGTRLSIL.

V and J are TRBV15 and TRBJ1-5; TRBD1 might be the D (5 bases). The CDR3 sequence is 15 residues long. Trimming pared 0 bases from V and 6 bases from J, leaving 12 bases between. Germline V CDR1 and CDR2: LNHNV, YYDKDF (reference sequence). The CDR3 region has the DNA TGTGCCACCAGCAGAGATAGGGGTTTAGGTCAGCCCCAGCATTTT. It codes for CATSRDRGLGQPQHF.

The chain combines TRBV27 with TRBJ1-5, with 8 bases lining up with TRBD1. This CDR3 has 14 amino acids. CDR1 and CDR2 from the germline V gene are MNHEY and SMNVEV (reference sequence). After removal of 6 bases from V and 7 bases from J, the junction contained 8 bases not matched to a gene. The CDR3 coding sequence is TGTGCCAGCAGCCCAGGGGGCGAAAACCAGCCCCAGCATTTT. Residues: CASSPGGENQPQHF.

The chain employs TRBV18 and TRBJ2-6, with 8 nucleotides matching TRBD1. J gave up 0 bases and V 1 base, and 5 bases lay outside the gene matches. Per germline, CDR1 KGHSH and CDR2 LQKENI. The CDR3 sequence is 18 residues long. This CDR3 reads CASSPLRQGHSGANVLTF. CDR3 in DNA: TGTGCCAGCTCACCACTGAGACAGGGGCACTCTGGGGCCAACGTCCTGACTTTC.

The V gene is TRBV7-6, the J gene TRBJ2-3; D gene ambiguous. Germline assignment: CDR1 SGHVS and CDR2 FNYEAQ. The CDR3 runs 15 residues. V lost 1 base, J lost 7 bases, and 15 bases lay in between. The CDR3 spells CASSLGLPNLNTQYF. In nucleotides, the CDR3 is TGTGCCAGCAGCTTAGGGCTCCCAAACCTGAATACGCAGTATTTT. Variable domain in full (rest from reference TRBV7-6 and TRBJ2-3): GAGVSQSPRYKVTKRGQDVALRCDPISGHVSLYWYRQALGQGPEFLTYFNYEAQQDKSGLPNDRFSAERPEGSISTLTIQRTEQRDSAMYRCASSLGLPNLNTQYFGPGTRLTVL.